This T cell receptor beta chain was sequenced during a study of graft-versus-host responses after intestinal transplantation. Study information: Induction with anti-thymocyte globulin, then tacrolimus and steroids for approximately three years, was given to all recipients.

In regard to this clone: The antigen is unknown.

The CDR3 totals 13 residues. V was clipped by 2 bases and J by 1 base, with 3 bases between them. Germline V gene lookup returns CDR1 LNHDA and CDR2 SQIVND (reference sequence). Libraries were prepared by immunoSEQ multiplex PCR; TCRdb keeps only in-frame clonotypes and omits some of them. The sample lists 45,000 to 50,000 clones; over 90% were seen once. Study-level results: GvH clones turned up in recipient marrow; some had shown up first in ileum or blood. Individuals who had graft-donor T cell macrochimerism had allografts that showed high graft-versus-host to host-versus-graft clonal ratios.

This material consisted of unstimulated CD4+ T cells sorted from spleen or lymph node cells, taken before transplant. This chain links TRBV19 with TRBJ1-5; D unresolved. The receptor was derived from a human donor who was the organ donor for an intestinal transplant. This chain's CDR3 is CASSISSNQPQHF. The DNA of the CDR3 is TGTGCCAGTAGTATATCGAGCAATCAGCCCCAGCATTTT.